Listed below are T cell receptor beta chains from one sample, sequenced in a study of blood T cell repertoires in COVID-19. Repertoires were generated with immunoSEQ multiplex PCR, while TCRdb's copy carries only in-frame clones and drops some. The sample holds a few hundred thousand clones, 86% seen once. The sample was peripheral blood. The receptors were sampled from a man older than 75 with acute or convalescent COVID-19. The CDR3 runs from the conserved cysteine through the conserved F or W. Each record gives: V gene, D gene, J gene, CDR3 protein. The D gene is left open where the match is weak.

>TRBV21-1|NA|TRBJ2-1
CASSTTGQGGEFDEQFF
>TRBV11-3|TRBD2|TRBJ2-1
CASSLGKGLAGGRGNEQFF
>TRBV11-3|NA|TRBJ1-3
CASSLGDSGNTIYF
>TRBV5-6|NA|TRBJ2-7
CASSLPNRPHEQYF
>TRBV2|TRBD1|TRBJ2-4
CASNTGAPNIQYF
>TRBV5-4|NA|TRBJ1-4
CASSYRATNEKLFF
>TRBV6-5|NA|TRBJ1-1
CASSYHGEETEAFF
>TRBV7-7|TRBD2|TRBJ2-5
CASSPGIGREGQETQYF
>TRBV3-1/TRBV3-2|TRBD1|TRBJ2-3
CASSLGQGQADTQYF
>TRBV5-1|TRBD1|TRBJ1-2
CASSLGQGAGGYTF
>TRBV9|TRBD1|TRBJ1-6
CASSDSGQVTNSPLHF
>TRBV5-1|TRBD1|TRBJ2-1
CASSRDRDNEQFF
>TRBV18|NA|TRBJ2-7
CASSPGVEQYF
>TRBV24-1|TRBD1|TRBJ1-4
CATSDGQGSGKLFF
>TRBV19|NA|TRBJ1-6
CASRPRGMNSPLHF
>TRBV13|TRBD2|TRBJ2-3
CASSLRVGAGGSTDTQYF
>TRBV5-6|NA|TRBJ2-1
CASSLDGSARNEQFF
>TRBV18|NA|TRBJ1-1
CASSPSGQTEAFF
>TRBV27|TRBD1|TRBJ1-5
CASSGGTGTNQPQHF
>TRBV7-6|NA|TRBJ1-2
CASSSGPAGYGYTF
>TRBV6-5|NA|TRBJ1-1
CASSKLTGGNTEAFF
>TRBV7-9|NA|TRBJ1-4
CASSHSGLEKLFF
>TRBV6-1|NA|TRBJ1-1
CASSELPGGNTEAFF
>TRBV19|TRBD1|TRBJ1-5
CASSTGLPRQGNQPQHF
>TRBV4-3|NA|TRBJ1-2
CASSHPNRDGYTF
>TRBV7-2|NA|TRBJ2-2
CASSLSLSNTGELFF
>TRBV3-1/TRBV3-2|NA|TRBJ2-2
CASRRGGNTGELFF
>TRBV7-9|NA|TRBJ1-1
CASSKGQYEAFF
>TRBV10-3|NA|TRBJ1-1
CAICPDSNTEAFF
>TRBV9|TRBD1|TRBJ2-7
CASSVEPGGNEQYF
>TRBV19|NA|TRBJ1-1
CASSPQGWGAEAFF
>TRBV3-1/TRBV3-2|TRBD2|TRBJ2-2
CASSPGGPGGELFF
>TRBV7-8|NA|TRBJ2-2
CASSLGGGVWSTGELFF
>TRBV5-1|TRBD2|TRBJ2-7
CASSSVGTKGDEQYF
>TRBV7-9|NA|TRBJ1-1
CASSPPAGFEAFF
>TRBV28|NA|TRBJ1-1
CASTHPHTNTEAFF
>TRBV5-4|NA|TRBJ2-1
CASSLKGGNEQFF
>TRBV19|TRBD2|TRBJ2-2
CATSKLAGVANTGELFF
>TRBV6-5|TRBD1|TRBJ1-2
CASSPSGQGSGYTF
>TRBV28|NA|TRBJ1-5
CASRPGGGSNQPQHF
>TRBV27|NA|TRBJ1-2
CASRSTGYGYTF
>TRBV28|NA|TRBJ2-1
CASSLSSLSVYNEQFF
>TRBV6-5|TRBD1|TRBJ1-1
CASSPAGGSTEAFF
>TRBV19|NA|TRBJ1-6
CASSIYADRSLGSPLHF
>TRBV2|TRBD1|TRBJ1-2
CASSLGQGENYGYTF